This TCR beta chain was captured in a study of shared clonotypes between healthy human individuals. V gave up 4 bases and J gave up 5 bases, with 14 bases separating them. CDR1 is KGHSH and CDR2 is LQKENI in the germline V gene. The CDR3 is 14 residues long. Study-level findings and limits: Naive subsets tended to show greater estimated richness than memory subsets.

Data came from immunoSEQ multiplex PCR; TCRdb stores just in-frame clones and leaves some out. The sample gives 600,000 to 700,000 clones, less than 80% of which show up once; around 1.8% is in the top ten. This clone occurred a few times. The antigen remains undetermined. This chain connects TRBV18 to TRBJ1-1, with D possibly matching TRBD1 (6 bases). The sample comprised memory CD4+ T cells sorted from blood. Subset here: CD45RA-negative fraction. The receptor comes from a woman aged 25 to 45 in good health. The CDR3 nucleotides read TGTGCCAGCTCACTGGTACAGGGAGATACTGAAGCTTTCTTT. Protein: CASSLVQGDTEAFF.